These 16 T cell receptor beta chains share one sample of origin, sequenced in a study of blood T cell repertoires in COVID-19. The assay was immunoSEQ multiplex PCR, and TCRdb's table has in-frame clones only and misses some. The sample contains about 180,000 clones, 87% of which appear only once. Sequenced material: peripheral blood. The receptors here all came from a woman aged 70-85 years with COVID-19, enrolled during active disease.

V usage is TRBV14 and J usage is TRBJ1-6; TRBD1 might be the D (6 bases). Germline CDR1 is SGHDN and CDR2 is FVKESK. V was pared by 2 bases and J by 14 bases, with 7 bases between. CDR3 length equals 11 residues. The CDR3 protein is CASSQQGTLHF. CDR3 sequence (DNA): TGTGCCAGCAGCCAACAGGGGACCCTCCACTTT.

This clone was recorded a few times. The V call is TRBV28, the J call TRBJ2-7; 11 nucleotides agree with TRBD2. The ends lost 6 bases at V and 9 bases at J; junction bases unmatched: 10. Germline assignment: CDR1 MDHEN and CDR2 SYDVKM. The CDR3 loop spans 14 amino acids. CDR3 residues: CASRNRLAGRSQYF. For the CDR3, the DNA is TGTGCCAGCAGGAATAGACTAGCGGGAAGGTCGCAGTACTTC.

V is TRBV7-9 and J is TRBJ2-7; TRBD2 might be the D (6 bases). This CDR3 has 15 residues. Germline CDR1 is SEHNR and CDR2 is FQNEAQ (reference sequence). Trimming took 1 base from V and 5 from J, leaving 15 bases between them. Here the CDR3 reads CASSLGETRDNEQYF. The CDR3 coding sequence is TGTGCCAGCAGCTTAGGCGAGACTAGAGACAACGAGCAGTACTTC.

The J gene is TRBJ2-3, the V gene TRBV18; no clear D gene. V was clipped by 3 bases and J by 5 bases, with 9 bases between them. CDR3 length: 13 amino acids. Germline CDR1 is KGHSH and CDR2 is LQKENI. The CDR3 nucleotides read TGTGCCAGCTCACCTCAACATGGAGATACGCAGTATTTT. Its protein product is CASSPQHGDTQYF.

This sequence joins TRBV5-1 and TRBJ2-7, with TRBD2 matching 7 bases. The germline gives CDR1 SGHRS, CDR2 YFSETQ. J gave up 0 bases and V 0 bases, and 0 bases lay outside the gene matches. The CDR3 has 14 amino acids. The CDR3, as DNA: TGCGCCAGCAGCTTGGGCGGGAGCTCCTACGAGCAGTACTTC. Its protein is CASSLGGSSYEQYF.

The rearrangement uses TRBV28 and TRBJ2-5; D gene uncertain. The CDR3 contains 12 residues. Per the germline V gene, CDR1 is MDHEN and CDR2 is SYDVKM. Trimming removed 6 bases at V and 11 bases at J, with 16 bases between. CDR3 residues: CASSRPQERQYF. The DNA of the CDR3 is TGTGCCAGCAGCAGACCCCAGGAACGACAGTACTTC.

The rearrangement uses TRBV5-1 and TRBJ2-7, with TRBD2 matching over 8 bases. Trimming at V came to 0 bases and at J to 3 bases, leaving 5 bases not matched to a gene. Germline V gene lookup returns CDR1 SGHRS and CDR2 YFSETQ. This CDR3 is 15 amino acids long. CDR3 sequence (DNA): TGCGCCAGCAGCTTGGGGCGCGGGAGGCTCTACGAGCAGTACTTC. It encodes CASSLGRGRLYEQYF.

CDR3 coding DNA: TGTGCCAGCAGCCACAGGCAGGGAATAGGGTACGCTGAAGCTTTCTTT. This translates into CASSHRQGIGYAEAFF. The chain couples TRBV3-1 (or the pseudogene TRBV3-2) to TRBJ1-1, with a weak D call TRBD1 (5 bases). CDR3 length: 16 amino acids. The germline V gene encodes CDR1 LGHDT and CDR2 YNNKEL (reference sequence). V gave up 3 bases and J gave up 6 bases, with 20 bases separating them.

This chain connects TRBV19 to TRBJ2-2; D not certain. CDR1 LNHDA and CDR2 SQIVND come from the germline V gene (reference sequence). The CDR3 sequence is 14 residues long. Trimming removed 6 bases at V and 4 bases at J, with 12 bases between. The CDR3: CASSRSTLTGELFF. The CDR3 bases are TGTGCCAGTAGCAGGTCCACCCTCACCGGGGAGCTGTTTTTT.

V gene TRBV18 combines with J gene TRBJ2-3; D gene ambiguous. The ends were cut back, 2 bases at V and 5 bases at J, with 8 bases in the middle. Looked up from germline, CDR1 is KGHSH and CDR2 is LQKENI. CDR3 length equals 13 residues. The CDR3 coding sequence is TGTGCCAGCTCACCATCGGAGAGAGATACGCAGTATTTT. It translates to CASSPSERDTQYF.

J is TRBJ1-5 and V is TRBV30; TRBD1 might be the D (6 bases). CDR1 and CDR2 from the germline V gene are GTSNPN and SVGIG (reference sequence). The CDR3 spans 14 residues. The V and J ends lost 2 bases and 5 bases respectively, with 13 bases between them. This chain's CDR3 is CAWSQDSRDQPQHF. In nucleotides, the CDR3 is TGTGCCTGGAGTCAGGACAGTCGGGATCAGCCCCAGCATTTT. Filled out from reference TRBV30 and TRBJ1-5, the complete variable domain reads SQTIHQWPATLVQPVGSPLSLECTVEGTSNPNLYWYRQAAGRGLQLLFYSVGIGQISSEVPQNLSASRPQDRQFILSSKKLLLSDSGFYLCAWSQDSRDQPQHFGDGTRLSIL.

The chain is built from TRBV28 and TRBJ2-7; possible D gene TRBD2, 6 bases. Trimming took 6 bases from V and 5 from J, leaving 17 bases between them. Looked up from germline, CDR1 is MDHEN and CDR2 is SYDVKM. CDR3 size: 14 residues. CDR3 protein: CASSDTGLLNEQYF. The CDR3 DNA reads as TGTGCCAGCAGCGATACGGGACTGTTGAACGAGCAGTACTTC. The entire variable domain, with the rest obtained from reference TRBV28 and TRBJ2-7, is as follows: DVKVTQSSRYLVKRTGEKVFLECVQDMDHENMFWYRQDPGLGLRLIYFSYDVKMKEKGDIPEGYSVSREKKERFSLILESASTNQTSMYLCASSDTGLLNEQYFGPGTRLTVT.

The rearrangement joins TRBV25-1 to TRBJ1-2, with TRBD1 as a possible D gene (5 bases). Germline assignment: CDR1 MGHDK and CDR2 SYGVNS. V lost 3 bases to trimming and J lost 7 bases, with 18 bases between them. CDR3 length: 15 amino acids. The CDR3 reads CASSDRARAGSGYTF. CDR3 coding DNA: TGTGCCAGCAGTGATAGGGCCAGGGCGGGGAGTGGCTACACCTTC.

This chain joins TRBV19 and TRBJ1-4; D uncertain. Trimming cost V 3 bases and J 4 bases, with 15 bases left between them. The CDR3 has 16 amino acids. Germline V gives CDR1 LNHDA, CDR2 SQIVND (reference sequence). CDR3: CASSIGFRVGNEKLFF. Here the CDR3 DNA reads TGTGCCAGTAGTATTGGTTTTCGGGTTGGTAATGAAAAACTGTTTTTT.

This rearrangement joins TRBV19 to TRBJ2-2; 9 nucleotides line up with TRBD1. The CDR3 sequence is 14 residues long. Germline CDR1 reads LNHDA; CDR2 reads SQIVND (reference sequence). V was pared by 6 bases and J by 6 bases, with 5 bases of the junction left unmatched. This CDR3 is CASSGTGLPGELFF. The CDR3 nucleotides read TGTGCCAGTAGCGGGACAGGGCTCCCCGGGGAGCTGTTTTTT. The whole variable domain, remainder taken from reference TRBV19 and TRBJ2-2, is DGGITQSPKYLFRKEGQNVTLSCEQNLNHDAMYWYRQDPGQGLRLIYYSQIVNDFQKGDIAEGYSVSREKKESFPLTVTSAQKNPTAFYLCASSGTGLPGELFFGEGSRLTVL.

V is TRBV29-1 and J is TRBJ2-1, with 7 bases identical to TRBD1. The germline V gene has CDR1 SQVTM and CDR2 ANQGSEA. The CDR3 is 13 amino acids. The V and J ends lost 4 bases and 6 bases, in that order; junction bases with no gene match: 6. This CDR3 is CSVASGTVNEQFF. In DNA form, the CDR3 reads TGCAGCGTTGCCTCCGGGACAGTCAATGAGCAGTTCTTC.